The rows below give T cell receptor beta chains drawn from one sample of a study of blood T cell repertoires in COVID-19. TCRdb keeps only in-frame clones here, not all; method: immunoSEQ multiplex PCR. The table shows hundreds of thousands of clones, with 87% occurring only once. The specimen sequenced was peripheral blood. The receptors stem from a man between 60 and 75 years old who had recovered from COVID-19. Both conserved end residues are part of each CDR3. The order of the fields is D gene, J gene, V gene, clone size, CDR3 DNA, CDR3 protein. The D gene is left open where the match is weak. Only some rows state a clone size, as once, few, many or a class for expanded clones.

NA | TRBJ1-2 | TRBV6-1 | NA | TGTGCCAGCAGTGAAGAGGTGGGACATCATACCTTTAACTATGGCTACACCTTC | CASSEEVGHHTFNYGYTF
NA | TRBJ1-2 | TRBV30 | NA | TGTGCCTGGAGTGTCTTTTACAGGCGAGACAACTATGGCTACACCTTC | CAWSVFYRRDNYGYTF
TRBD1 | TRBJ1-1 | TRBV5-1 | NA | TGCGCCAGCAGCTCTTGGACAGGAAAGGCTGAAGCTTTCTTT | CASSSWTGKAEAFF
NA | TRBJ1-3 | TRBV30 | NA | TGTGCCTGGAGTGCCCGGACACGACAAGGAAACACCATATATTTT | CAWSARTRQGNTIYF
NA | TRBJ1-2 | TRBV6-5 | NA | TGTGCCAGCAGCTCTCGCGGAACCTATGGCTACACCTTC | CASSSRGTYGYTF
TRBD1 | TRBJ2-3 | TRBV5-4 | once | TGTGCCAGGGACAGGGGATACACAGATACGCAGTATTTT | CARDRGYTDTQYF
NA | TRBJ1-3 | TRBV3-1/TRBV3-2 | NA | TGTGCCAGCAGCTCTACAGGAGGGGGGGACACCATATATTTT | CASSSTGGGDTIYF
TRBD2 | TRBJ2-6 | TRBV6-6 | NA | TGTGCCAGCAGTCTTCATAGCGGGGCCTCCTCTGGGGCCAACGTCCTGACTTTC | CASSLHSGASSGANVLTF
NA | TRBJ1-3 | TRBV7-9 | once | TGTGCCAGCAGCGAACAGGTCTCTGGAAACACCATATATTTT | CASSEQVSGNTIYF
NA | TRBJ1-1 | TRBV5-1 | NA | TGCGCCAGCAGCCCCCCAGAGTCGGCGGGCACTGAAGCTTTCTTT | CASSPPESAGTEAFF
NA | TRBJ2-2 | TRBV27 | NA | TGTGCCAGCAGTTTGGTTAGGGGGGGGACTTCTACCGGGGAGCTGTTTTTT | CASSLVRGGTSTGELFF
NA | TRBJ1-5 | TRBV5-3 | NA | TGTGCCAGTCAATATGGGGGCCCACACCCCTATAGCAATCAGCCCCAGCATTTT | CASQYGGPHPYSNQPQHF
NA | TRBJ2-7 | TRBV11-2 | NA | TGTGCCAGCAGCTTAGATGGCGGGCAAATCTACGAGCAGTACTTC | CASSLDGGQIYEQYF
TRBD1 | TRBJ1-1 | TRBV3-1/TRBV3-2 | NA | TGTGCCAGCAGCCAAGGTTGGGACAGGGGGATTGACGCTGAAGCTTTCTTT | CASSQGWDRGIDAEAFF
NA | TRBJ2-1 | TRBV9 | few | TGTGCCAGCAGCCCCAGTTTCGCGGCGAGATTGTCGGGTGAGCAGTTCTTC | CASSPSFAARLSGEQFF
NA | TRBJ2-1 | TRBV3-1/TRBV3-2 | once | TGTGCCAGCAGCCAAGAGGGACTGGAGCAGTTCTTC | CASSQEGLEQFF
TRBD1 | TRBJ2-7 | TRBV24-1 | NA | TGTGCCACCAGAAGGGGACAGACCTACGAGCAGTACTTC | CATRRGQTYEQYF
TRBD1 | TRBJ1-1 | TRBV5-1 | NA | TGCGCCAGCAGCAACAGACAGGGGGCAGACTTAACTGAAGCTTTCTTT | CASSNRQGADLTEAFF
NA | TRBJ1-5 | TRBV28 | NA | TGTGCCAGCAGTTTTGTCAAATCGGATCAGCCCCAGCATTTT | CASSFVKSDQPQHF
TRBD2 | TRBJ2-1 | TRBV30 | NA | TGTGCCTGGAGTGTAATGAGTGCGGGGGGGCTTGACTACAATGAGCAGTTCTTC | CAWSVMSAGGLDYNEQFF
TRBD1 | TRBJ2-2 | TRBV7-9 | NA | TGTGCCAGCAGCTACGGGACAGGGAGCGGGGAGCTGTTTTTT | CASSYGTGSGELFF
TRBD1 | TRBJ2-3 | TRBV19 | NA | TGTGCCAGTAGTATCTCGGACAGGAGCACAGATACGCAGTATTTT | CASSISDRSTDTQYF
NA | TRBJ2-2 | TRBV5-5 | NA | TGTGCCAGCAGCCCTGAGGGTTGGCAAATCGCGAACACCGGGGAGCTGTTTTTT | CASSPEGWQIANTGELFF
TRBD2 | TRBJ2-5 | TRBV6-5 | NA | TGTGCCTCCGGACTAGCGGGGGGACAAGAGACCCAGTACTTC | CASGLAGGQETQYF
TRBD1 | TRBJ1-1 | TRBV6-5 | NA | TGTGCCTCCAGGGGGGTTAGAGCGCGCACTGAAGCTTTCTTT | CASRGVRARTEAFF
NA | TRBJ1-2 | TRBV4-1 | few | TGCGCCAGCAGCCAAGTTCATACAGTCACTTATGGCTACACCTTC | CASSQVHTVTYGYTF
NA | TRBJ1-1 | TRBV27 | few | TGTGCCAGCAGTAGAGCTCGACCGGGACTTAAAGGGTGGACTGAAGCTTTCTTT | CASSRARPGLKGWTEAFF
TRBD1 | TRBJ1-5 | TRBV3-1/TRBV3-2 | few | TGTGCCAGCAGCCAAGTTGGGACAGGGCACCAGCCCCAGCATTTT | CASSQVGTGHQPQHF
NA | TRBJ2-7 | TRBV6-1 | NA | TGTGCCAGCAGTGAAGGAGGGTGGCTGAGAGAGCAGTACTTC | CASSEGGWLREQYF
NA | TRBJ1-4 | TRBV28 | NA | TGTGCCAGCAGTAAAGGAGGTGCAACTAATGAAAAACTGTTTTTT | CASSKGGATNEKLFF
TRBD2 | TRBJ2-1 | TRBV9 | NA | TGTGCCAGCACGGGGACTAGCGGGGGTTACAATGAGCAGTTCTTC | CASTGTSGGYNEQFF
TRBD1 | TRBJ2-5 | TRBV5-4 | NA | TGTGCCAGCAGCGAAGGACAGGGAGGAGAGACCCAGTACTTC | CASSEGQGGETQYF
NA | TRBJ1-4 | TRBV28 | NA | TGTGCCAGCAGCAGGGAGGGAAGAAATGAAAAACTGTTTTTT | CASSREGRNEKLFF
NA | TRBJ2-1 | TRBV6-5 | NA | TGTGCCAGCGTCCCCATTCGGGAATCCTACAATGAGCAGTTCTTC | CASVPIRESYNEQFF
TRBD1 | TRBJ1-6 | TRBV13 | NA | TGTGCCAGCAGCGTGGGACAGACCCTTTCACCCCTCCACTTT | CASSVGQTLSPLHF
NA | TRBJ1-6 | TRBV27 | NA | TGTGCCAGCAGTTTTGGGGCGAGGTCCTATAATTCACCCCTCCACTTT | CASSFGARSYNSPLHF
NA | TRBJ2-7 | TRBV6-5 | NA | TGTGCCAGCAGTTACACCCGAAGGACTCCGGTCGAGCAGTACTTC | CASSYTRRTPVEQYF
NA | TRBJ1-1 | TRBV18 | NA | TGTGCCAGCTCCGAGTCCCACGGTGAAGCTTTCTTT | CASSESHGEAFF
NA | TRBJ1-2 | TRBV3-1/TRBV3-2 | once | TGTGCCAGCAGCCAAACGGGGGGCACTGGCTACACCTTC | CASSQTGGTGYTF
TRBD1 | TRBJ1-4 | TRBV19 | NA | TGTGCCAGTAGTTCCGGGACAGGGACTGAAAAACTGTTTTTT | CASSSGTGTEKLFF
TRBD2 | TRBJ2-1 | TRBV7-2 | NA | TGTGCCAGCAGCTTATCGGGGGGGCTTAACAATGAGCAGTTCTTC | CASSLSGGLNNEQFF
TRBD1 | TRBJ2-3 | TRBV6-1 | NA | TGTGCCAGCAGTGAAGTGAGGGGGCCAGATACGCAGTATTTT | CASSEVRGPDTQYF